Listed below are T cell receptor beta chains from one sample, sequenced in a study of early T cells in non-severe SARS-CoV-2 infection. TCRdb re-analysed the 5' RACE reads in MiXCR, keeping a single row per CDR3 protein. This table holds some 64,000 distinct CDR3 sequences, about 10% found once. Sequenced material: whole blood. The receptors were gathered from an adult who was a healthcare worker with PCR-confirmed SARS-CoV-2 infection or an uninfected control (not recorded which). CDR3s include the opening cysteine and the closing phenylalanine or tryptophan. A D gene is named only where the DNA matches it firmly. Part of the rows lack a size; the others show once, few, many or a class for expanded clones.

>TRBD1|-|TRBJ1-6|TRBV24-1|15
CAARRHRGLRSPLHF
TGTGCCGCCCGTCGACACAGGGGGCTACGTTCACCCCTCCACTTT
>-|many|TRBJ2-3|TRBV7-9|17
CASSLLLAWGGTDTQYF
TGTGCCAGCAGCTTACTTCTAGCTTGGGGGGGCACAGATACGCAGTATTTT
>-|many|TRBJ2-3|TRBV12-3/TRBV12-4|14
CASSSPILGDTQYF
TGTGCCAGCAGTTCTCCCATACTGGGAGATACGCAGTATTTT
>TRBD2|many|TRBJ2-7|TRBV7-6|18
CASSLVSSGGPTPFEQYF
TGTGCCAGCAGCTTAGTGTCTAGCGGGGGCCCGACCCCCTTCGAGCAGTACTTC
>-|-|TRBJ2-7|TRBV20-1|12
CSAERVTYEQYF
TGCAGTGCGGAGAGGGTAACCTACGAGCAGTACTTC
>TRBD1|many|TRBJ1-3|TRBV29-1|14
CSVDPQGAGNTIYF
TGCAGCGTTGACCCCCAGGGGGCTGGAAACACCATATATTTT
>-|-|TRBJ2-1|TRBV3-1|15
CASSLVRGPAGEQFF
TGTGCCAGCAGCCTCGTGCGGGGCCCGGCTGGGGAGCAGTTCTTC
>-|-|TRBJ2-3|TRBV7-2|15
CASSLRSNPTDTQYF
TGTGCCAGCAGCTTACGGTCCAATCCCACAGATACGCAGTATTTT
>TRBD2|-|TRBJ2-1|TRBV12-3/TRBV12-4|15
CASRKRGGEYNEQFF
TGTGCCAGCAGGAAACGCGGGGGAGAGTACAATGAGCAGTTCTTC
>TRBD1|many|TRBJ1-2|TRBV7-2|14
CASSLTPRGEGYTF
TGTGCCAGCAGCTTAACCCCCAGGGGGGAGGGCTACACCTTC
>TRBD2|few|TRBJ2-4|TRBV6-5|15
CASSYTGTSGDIQYF
TGTGCCAGCAGTTACACCGGGACTAGCGGTGACATTCAGTACTTC
>-|many|TRBJ2-1|TRBV6-2/TRBV6-3|16
CASSYSRGGLWNEQFF
TGTGCCAGCAGTTACTCGAGAGGAGGCCTGTGGAATGAGCAGTTCTTC
>TRBD2|few|TRBJ2-3|TRBV20-1|15
CSARRLAGGPAEQYF
TGCAGTGCTAGGCGTCTAGCGGGGGGGCCAGCCGAGCAGTATTTT
>TRBD2|many|TRBJ2-7|TRBV29-1|14
CSVGDGGSSYEQYF
TGCAGCGTTGGGGACGGCGGGAGCTCCTACGAGCAGTACTTC
>-|many|TRBJ2-1|TRBV6-2/TRBV6-3|15
CASRTLTGAYNEQFF
TGTGCCAGCAGGACGCTAACGGGGGCCTACAATGAGCAGTTCTTC
>TRBD1|-|TRBJ2-6|TRBV7-9|19
CASSSPSGTVSSGANVLTF
TGTGCCAGCAGCTCCCCCTCCGGGACAGTGAGCTCTGGGGCCAACGTCCTGACTTTC
>TRBD2|many|TRBJ2-7|TRBV4-3|15
CASSQDLSGGYEQYF
TGCGCCAGCAGCCAAGATTTAAGCGGGGGCTACGAGCAGTACTTC
>TRBD2|-|TRBJ2-3|TRBV6-1|17
CASSEPPLAGGTDTQYF
TGTGCCAGCAGTGAACCCCCACTAGCGGGGGGCACAGATACGCAGTATTTT